This passage covers 17 T cell receptor beta chains from one sample sequenced in a study of blood T cell repertoires in COVID-19. TCRdb's table, derived via immunoSEQ multiplex PCR, lists solely in-frame clones and lacks some. The table lists roughly 65,000 clones, 90% of them singletons. The sample was peripheral blood. These receptors were taken from a man aged 55 to 70 with acute or convalescent COVID-19.

The chain carries TRBV20-1 and TRBJ1-6; TRBD1 agrees at 7 bases. This CDR3 has 15 amino acids. Germline CDR1 and CDR2: DFQATT and SNEGSKA (reference sequence). V lost 3 bases, J lost 3 bases, and 5 bases stayed unmatched. CDR3 nucleotides: TGCAGTGCTAGTCCACACAGGGGCTATAATTCACCCCTCCACTTT. Protein product: CSASPHRGYNSPLHF.

The chain joins TRBV6-1 to TRBJ1-5; the D gene is possibly TRBD1 (5 bases). The germline V gene has CDR1 MNHNS and CDR2 SASEGT. CDR3 size: 14 residues. The V end was cut by 1 base, the J end by 4 bases, with 8 bases between. In DNA form, the CDR3 reads TGTGCCAGCAGTGAAGGCTCAGGGAATCAGCCCCAGCATTTT. As protein: CASSEGSGNQPQHF.

The sample holds one count of this clone. A junction boundary mismatches the germline segment, possibly from a read error. V usage is TRBV19 and J usage is TRBJ2-7, with D maybe TRBD2 (7 bases). The CDR3 contains 13 residues. Germline CDR1 and CDR2: LNHDA and SQIVND (reference sequence). CDR3 in amino acids: CASSRPGAGHLSF. The CDR3 DNA follows: TGTGCCAGTAGTCGGCCAGGAGCGGGACACTTAAGCTTC.

Here the CDR3 DNA reads TGCGCCAGCAGCTTGGAGCTAGTCGCAGATACGCAGTATTTT. Residues: CASSLELVADTQYF. The chain couples TRBV5-1 to TRBJ2-3, with no clear D. The ends were cut back, 0 bases at V and 4 bases at J, with 9 bases in the middle. The germline V gene has CDR1 SGHRS and CDR2 YFSETQ. The CDR3 is made up of 14 amino acids.

The sample holds one count of this clone. This sequence joins TRBV7-2 and TRBJ2-1; 10 nucleotides line up with TRBD2. Germline V gene data show CDR1 as SGHTA and CDR2 as FQGNSA. The CDR3 extends over 19 amino acids. With V trimmed by 1 base and J by 3 bases, 12 bases remained unmatched. The CDR3 loop reads CASSLGVLSGGALYNEQFF. DNA for the CDR3: TGTGCCAGCAGCTTAGGTGTACTGAGCGGGGGGGCCCTCTACAATGAGCAGTTCTTC.

This rearrangement joins TRBV29-1 to TRBJ2-1, with 9 bases that match TRBD2. V shed 2 bases, J shed 2 bases, and the junction held 7 bases outside the gene matches. The V gene's germline CDR1 is SQVTM and CDR2 ANQGSEA. This CDR3 is built from 16 residues. In DNA form, the CDR3 reads TGCAGCGTTGAAAGCATTAGCGGGGGAGCCTACAATGAGCAGTTCTTC. This sequence encodes CSVESISGGAYNEQFF.

This clone was observed once. This sequence joins TRBV18 and TRBJ1-2, with no clear D. This CDR3 comprises 13 residues. CDR1 is KGHSH, CDR2 LQKENI, per germline. V shed 3 bases and J shed 4 bases, with 9 bases lying between them. DNA for the CDR3: TGTGCCAGCTCACCTACACGGGGCTATGGCTACACCTTC. Protein: CASSPTRGYGYTF.

The rearrangement links TRBV5-1 to TRBJ1-1; TRBD1 might be the D (5 bases). The CDR3 loop spans 13 amino acids. The V gene's germline CDR1 is SGHRS and CDR2 YFSETQ. Trimming took 0 bases from V and 6 from J, leaving 9 bases between them. The CDR3 bases are TGCGCCAGCAGCTTGGATGGCAGGGCTGAAGCTTTCTTT. Its protein is CASSLDGRAEAFF.

Comment on this clone: Sequence at one end of the junction differs from germline and may be a read error. The CDR3 sequence is CASVPGTGPMWLF. The CDR3 DNA reads as TGTGCCAGCGTACCCGGGACAGGCCCTATGTGGCTCTTC. The chain links TRBV7-9 to TRBJ2-1; 8 bases align to TRBD1. Looked up from germline, CDR1 is SEHNR and CDR2 is FQNEAQ (reference sequence). The CDR3 is 13 amino acids.

This chain joins TRBV5-1 and TRBJ2-7; the D gene is possibly TRBD1 (5 bases). This CDR3 is 15 amino acids long. Trimming stripped 4 bases from V and 3 bases from J, with 17 bases between. Germline values: CDR1 SGHRS, CDR2 YFSETQ. Here the CDR3 DNA reads TGCGCCAGCAGCAGTCCTGCAGGGCCCTTCTACGAGCAGTACTTC. Translation gives CASSSPAGPFYEQYF.

This chain connects TRBV6-6 to TRBJ1-5; the D gene is possibly TRBD1 (6 bases). Germline V gene data show CDR1 as MNHNY and CDR2 as SVGAGI (reference sequence). This CDR3 is built from 14 residues. The V end was cut by 6 bases, the J end by 4 bases, with 13 bases between. Here the CDR3 reads CASSLSGANQPQHF. The CDR3 coding sequence is TGTGCCAGCAGCCTATCAGGGGCAAATCAGCCCCAGCATTTT.

The chain combines TRBV11-1 with TRBJ2-2; TRBD1 matches 9 bases. The junction had 4 bases not matched to a gene; V was cut back by 1 base and J by 7 bases. The CDR3 is made up of 15 amino acids. CDR1 is SGHAT and CDR2 is FQDESV in the germline V gene (reference sequence). The CDR3 spells CASSLGTGVVGELFF. CDR3 sequence (DNA): TGTGCCAGCAGCTTAGGGACAGGGGTTGTCGGGGAGCTGTTTTTT.

This sequence joins TRBV5-1 and TRBJ2-1; 8 bases line up with TRBD2. Trimming cost V 1 base and J 7 bases; bases outside gene matches: 4. This CDR3 has 14 residues. Germline V gives CDR1 SGHRS, CDR2 YFSETQ. The CDR3 sequence: CASSLSGGGNEQFF. CDR3 bases: TGCGCCAGCAGCTTGAGCGGGGGAGGGAATGAGCAGTTCTTC.

The sample holds one count of this clone. The chain links TRBV3-1 (or the pseudogene TRBV3-2) to TRBJ1-1; TRBD1 might be the D (5 bases). Germline CDR1 and CDR2: LGHDT and YNNKEL (reference sequence). The CDR3 has 15 residues. Trimming shortened V by 0 bases and J by 3 bases, and 11 bases separated the two germline ends. In nucleotides, the CDR3 is TGTGCCAGCAGCCAAGATGGTAGCAGGGACACTGAAGCTTTCTTT. Residues: CASSQDGSRDTEAFF.

By its share, this clone is medium-sized. This chain links TRBV7-9 with TRBJ1-3, with 7 bases identical to TRBD1. This CDR3 is 15 amino acids long. The ends lost 3 bases at V and 0 bases at J; junction bases unmatched: 2. Germline CDR1 reads SEHNR; CDR2 reads FQNEAQ (reference sequence). CDR3 bases: TGTGCCAGCAGCTTTACAGGGGCCTCTGGAAACACCATATATTTT. Its protein is CASSFTGASGNTIYF.

This rearrangement joins TRBV18 to TRBJ2-3, with unresolved D. The ends were cut back, 2 bases at V and 2 bases at J, with 5 bases in the middle. The V gene's germline CDR1 is KGHSH and CDR2 LQKENI. This CDR3 contains 13 residues. CDR3 sequence (DNA): TGTGCCAGCTCACCAGGCCCCACAGATACGCAGTATTTT. Amino acids: CASSPGPTDTQYF.

CDR3 amino acids: CASSLLAGGYNEQFF. In nucleotides, the CDR3 is TGTGCCAGCAGCCTACTAGCGGGGGGGTACAATGAGCAGTTCTTC. V usage is TRBV7-9 and J usage is TRBJ2-1, with 13 bases fitting TRBD2. From germline, CDR1 is SEHNR and CDR2 FQNEAQ (reference sequence). The CDR3 contains 15 residues. Trimming at V came to 5 bases and at J to 4 bases, leaving 2 bases not matched to a gene.